Following are 2 T cell receptor beta chains from one sample sequenced in a study of PD-L1 blockade in urothelial cancer. Noted time point: pretreatment peripheral blood. Sequencing used immunoSEQ multiplex PCR; TCRdb keeps in-frame clones, though not all of them. The table records about 80,000 clones, over 80% of them present only once. Here the sequenced sample was PBMCs, taken around atezolizumab (anti-PD-L1) treatment. Receptors originate from a middle-aged man with urothelial cancer.

This chain connects TRBV18 to TRBJ2-2; TRBD2 matches 14 bases. CDR1 and CDR2 from the germline V gene are KGHSH and LQKENI. The V and J ends lost 5 bases and 4 bases, in that order; junction bases with no gene match: 9. This CDR3 is 18 amino acids long. CDR3: CASSSFRGTSGSTGELFF. Written as DNA, the CDR3 is TGTGCCAGCTCATCCTTCCGGGGGACTAGCGGGAGCACCGGGGAGCTGTTTTTT.

The rearrangement joins TRBV19 to TRBJ2-7, with D perhaps matching TRBD2 (5 bases). In germline, CDR1 is LNHDA, CDR2 SQIVND (reference sequence). The V end was cut by 6 bases, the J end by 3 bases, with 12 bases between. CDR3 length: 13 amino acids. CDR3 amino acids: CASRGTRDYEQYF. The DNA for the CDR3 is TGTGCCAGTAGAGGTACGAGGGACTACGAGCAGTACTTC. The full variable domain, in which reference TRBV19 and TRBJ2-7 provide the parts outside the CDR3, is DGGITQSPKYLFRKEGQNVTLSCEQNLNHDAMYWYRQDPGQGLRLIYYSQIVNDFQKGDIAEGYSVSREKKESFPLTVTSAQKNPTAFYLCASRGTRDYEQYFGPGTRLTVT.